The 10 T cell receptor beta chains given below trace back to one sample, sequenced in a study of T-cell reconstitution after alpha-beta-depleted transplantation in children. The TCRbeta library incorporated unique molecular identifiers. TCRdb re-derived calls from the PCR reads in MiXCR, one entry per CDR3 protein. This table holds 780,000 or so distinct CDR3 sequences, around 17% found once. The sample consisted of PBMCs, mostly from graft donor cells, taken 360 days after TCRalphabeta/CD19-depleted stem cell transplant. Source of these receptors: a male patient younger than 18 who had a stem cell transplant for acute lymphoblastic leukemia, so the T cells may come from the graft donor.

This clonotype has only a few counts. The CDR3 DNA reads as TGTGCCAGCACCGCTCAGGGGAGGTCGAACACCGGGGAGCTGTTTTTT. It is translated as CASTAQGRSNTGELFF. This chain joins TRBV7-3 and TRBJ2-2; D might be TRBD1 or TRBD2, each matching 6 bases. V was trimmed by 7 bases and J by 0 bases, leaving 15 bases between them. Germline V gene sequence: CDR1 SGHTA, CDR2 FQGTGA. The CDR3 is made up of 16 amino acids.

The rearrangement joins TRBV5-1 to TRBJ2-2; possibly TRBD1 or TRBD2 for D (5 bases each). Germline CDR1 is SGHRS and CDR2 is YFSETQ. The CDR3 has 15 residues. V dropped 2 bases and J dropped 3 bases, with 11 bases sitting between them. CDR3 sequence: CASSLGEMDTGELFF. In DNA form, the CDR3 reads TGCGCCAGCAGCTTAGGGGAGATGGACACCGGGGAGCTGTTTTTT.

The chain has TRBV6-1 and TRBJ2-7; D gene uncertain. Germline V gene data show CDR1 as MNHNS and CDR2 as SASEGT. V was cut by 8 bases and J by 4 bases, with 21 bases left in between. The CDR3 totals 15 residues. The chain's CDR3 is CASGLGDGFGYEQYF. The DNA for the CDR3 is TGTGCCAGCGGGCTTGGAGATGGTTTTGGTTACGAGCAGTACTTC.

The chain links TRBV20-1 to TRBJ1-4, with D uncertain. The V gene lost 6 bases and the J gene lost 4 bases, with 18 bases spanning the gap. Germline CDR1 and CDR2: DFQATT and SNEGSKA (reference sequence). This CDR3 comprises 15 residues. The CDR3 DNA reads TGCAGTGCAACTCCCGCCCGTTCGTTTAATGAAAAACTGTTTTTT. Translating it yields CSATPARSFNEKLFF.

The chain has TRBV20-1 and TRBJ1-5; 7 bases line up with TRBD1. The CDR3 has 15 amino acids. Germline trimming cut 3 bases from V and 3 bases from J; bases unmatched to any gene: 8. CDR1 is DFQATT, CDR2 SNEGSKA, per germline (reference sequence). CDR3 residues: CSAREIDRVNQPQHF. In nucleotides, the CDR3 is TGCAGTGCTAGGGAAATTGACAGGGTCAATCAGCCCCAGCATTTT.

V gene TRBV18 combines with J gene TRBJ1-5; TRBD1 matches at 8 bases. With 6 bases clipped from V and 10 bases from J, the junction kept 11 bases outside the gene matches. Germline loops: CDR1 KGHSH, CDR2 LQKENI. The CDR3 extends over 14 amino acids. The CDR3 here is CASSHLDRGDPQHF. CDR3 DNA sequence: TGTGCCAGCTCGCACCTCGACAGGGGCGATCCCCAGCATTTT.

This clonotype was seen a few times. The CDR3 nucleotides read TGTGCCAGCAGTTTTCTCGTCGACAGAGACTATGGCTACACCTTC. It yields the protein CASSFLVDRDYGYTF. The chain combines TRBV12-3 or TRBV12-4 with TRBJ1-2, with a tentative D call TRBD1 (5 bases). The CDR3 consists of 15 residues. V lost 3 bases and J 3 bases, leaving 14 bases between the germline ends.

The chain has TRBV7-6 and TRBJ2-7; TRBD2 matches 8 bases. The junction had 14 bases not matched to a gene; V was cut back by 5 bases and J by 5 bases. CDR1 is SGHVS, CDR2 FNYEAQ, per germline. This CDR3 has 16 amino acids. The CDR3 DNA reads TGTGCCAGCAGCCCTCAATTCGGGAGGGTATTCCACGAGCAGTACTTC. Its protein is CASSPQFGRVFHEQYF.

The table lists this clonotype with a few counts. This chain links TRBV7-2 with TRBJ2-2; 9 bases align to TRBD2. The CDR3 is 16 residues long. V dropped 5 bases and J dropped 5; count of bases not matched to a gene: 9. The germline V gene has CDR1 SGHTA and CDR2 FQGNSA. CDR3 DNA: TGTGCCAGCAGCGTGGATAGCGGGAGAATTACCGGGGAGCTGTTTTTT. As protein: CASSVDSGRITGELFF.

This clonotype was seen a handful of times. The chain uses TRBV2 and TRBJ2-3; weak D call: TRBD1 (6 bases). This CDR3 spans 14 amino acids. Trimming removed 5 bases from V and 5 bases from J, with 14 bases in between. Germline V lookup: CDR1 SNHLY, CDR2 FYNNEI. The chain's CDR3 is CASSWTDEEDTQYF. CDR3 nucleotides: TGTGCCAGCAGTTGGACAGATGAAGAAGATACGCAGTATTTT.